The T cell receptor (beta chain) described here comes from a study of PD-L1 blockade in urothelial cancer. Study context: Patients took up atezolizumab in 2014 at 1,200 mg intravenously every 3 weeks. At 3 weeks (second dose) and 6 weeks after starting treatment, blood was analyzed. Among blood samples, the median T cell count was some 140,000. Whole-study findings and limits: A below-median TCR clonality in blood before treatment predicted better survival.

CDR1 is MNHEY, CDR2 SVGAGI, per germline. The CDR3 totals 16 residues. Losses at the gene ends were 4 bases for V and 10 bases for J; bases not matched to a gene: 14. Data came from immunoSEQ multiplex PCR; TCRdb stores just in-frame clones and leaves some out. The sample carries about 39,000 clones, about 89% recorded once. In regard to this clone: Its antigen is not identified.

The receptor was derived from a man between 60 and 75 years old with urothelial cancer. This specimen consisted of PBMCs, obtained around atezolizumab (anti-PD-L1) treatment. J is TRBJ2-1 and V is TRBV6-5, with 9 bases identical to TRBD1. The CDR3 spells CASSSPGQGRSKEQFF. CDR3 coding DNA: TGTGCCAGCAGTTCGCCGGGACAGGGTCGTTCAAAGGAGCAGTTCTTC.